This section outlines one TCR beta chain sequence together with its context. TCRdb's copy holds only in-frame clones and misses some; the assay was immunoSEQ multiplex PCR. This sample has 150,000 or so clones; over 60% occur once, and the top ten carry more than 10%. The data belong to a study of cytotoxic CD8 clonotypes in ibrutinib-treated CLL. Overall study: The cohort had around 10 relapsed/refractory and roughly 15 treatment-naive patients, 17 to 18 IGHV unmutated. Following a median approximately twelve months of treatment, with a range of 6 to 36, response samples were taken.

The V gene's germline CDR1 is SNHLY and CDR2 FYNNEI. The length of the CDR3 is 15 residues. V was pared by 5 bases and J by 1 base, with 15 bases between. The J gene is TRBJ2-7, the V gene TRBV2; D might be TRBD2 (6 bases). The specimen comprised PBMCs, sampled after 12 months of ibrutinib treatment. The clonotype was recovered from a human donor with chronic lymphocytic leukemia. CDR3 residues: CASSRVPGLSYEQYF. In DNA form, the CDR3 reads TGTGCCAGCAGTCGGGTCCCGGGACTGTCCTACGAGCAGTACTTC.